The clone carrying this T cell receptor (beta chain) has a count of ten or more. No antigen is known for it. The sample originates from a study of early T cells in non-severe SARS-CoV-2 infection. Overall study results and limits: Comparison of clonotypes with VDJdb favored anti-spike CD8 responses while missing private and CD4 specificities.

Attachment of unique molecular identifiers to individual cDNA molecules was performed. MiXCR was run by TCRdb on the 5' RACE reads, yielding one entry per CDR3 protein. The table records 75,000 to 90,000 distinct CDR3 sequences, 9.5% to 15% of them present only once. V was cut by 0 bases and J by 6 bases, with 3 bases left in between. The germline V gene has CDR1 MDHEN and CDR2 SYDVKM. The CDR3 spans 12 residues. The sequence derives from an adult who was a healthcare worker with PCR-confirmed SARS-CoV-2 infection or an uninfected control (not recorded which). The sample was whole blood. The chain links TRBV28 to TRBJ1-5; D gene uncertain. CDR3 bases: TGTGCCAGCAGTTTATGGGGTCAGCCCCAGCATTTT. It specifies CASSLWGQPQHF.